This T cell receptor (beta chain) was observed in a study of early T cells in non-severe SARS-CoV-2 infection. Study-level background: Sequenced bulk RNA came from whole blood that was unsorted, and chains were unpaired.

General study points: Anti-spike CD8 specificities were favored by VDJdb matching, whose results missed private and CD4 specificities.

Points on this clonotype: Its antigen is still unknown.

Germline CDR1 is SGHRS and CDR2 is YFSETQ. V lost 2 bases, J lost 9 bases, and 11 bases stayed unmatched. The CDR3 runs to 15 residues. Tagging with unique molecular identifiers was applied to individual cDNA molecules. TCRdb passed the 5' RACE reads through MiXCR, listing each CDR3 protein once. Among tens of thousands of distinct CDR3 sequences listed, around 15% were seen once. Sequenced input: whole blood. The chain joins TRBV5-1 to TRBJ2-4; 7 bases are shared with TRBD1. The TCR sequence derives from an adult who was a healthcare worker with PCR-confirmed SARS-CoV-2 infection or an uninfected control (not recorded which). The CDR3 coding sequence is TGCGCCAGCAGCTTCTCGGGACAGATGGCAGGCATTCAGTACTTC. This gives the protein CASSFSGQMAGIQYF. The full variable domain, completed using reference TRBV5-1 and TRBJ2-4, is KAGVTQTPRYLIKTRGQQVTLSCSPISGHRSVSWYQQTPGQGLQFLFEYFSETQRNKGNFPGRFSGRQFSNSRSEMNVSTLELGDSALYLCASSFSGQMAGIQYFGAGTRLSVL.